Shown below are 23 T cell receptor beta chains from a single sample sequenced in a study of blood T cell repertoires in COVID-19. TCRdb keeps only in-frame clones here, not all; method: immunoSEQ multiplex PCR. The data show 300,000 or so clones, about 86% seen once. Sequenced input: PBMCs or T cells enriched from blood (not recorded which). The receptors were sampled from a middle-aged woman with acute COVID-19.

The chain combines TRBV2 with TRBJ2-6; TRBD2 matches at 7 bases. V dropped 7 bases and J dropped 0; count of bases not matched to a gene: 3. Germline lookup yields CDR1 SNHLY and CDR2 FYNNEI. The CDR3 is 15 amino acids. The CDR3 sequence is CASTTGGSGANVLTF. The DNA for the CDR3 is TGTGCCAGCACGACGGGGGGCTCTGGGGCCAACGTCCTGACTTTC.

In its sample, this clone was seen once. The gene calls are TRBV2 and TRBJ1-2; 9 positions agree with TRBD1. V was clipped by 6 bases and J by 4 bases; unmatched bases: 9. Germline assignment: CDR1 SNHLY and CDR2 FYNNEI. The CDR3 contains 15 residues. The CDR3 nucleotides read TGTGCCAGCAGACCCCGGACAGGGGACGCCTATGGCTACACCTTC. It encodes CASRPRTGDAYGYTF.

Points on this clone: The sample has other DNA sequences that encode this CDR3 too. This chain links TRBV5-1 with TRBJ1-5, with 7 bases lining up with TRBD1. V was clipped by 4 bases and J by 4 bases; unmatched bases: 5. The CDR3 extends over 14 amino acids. Germline V gene sequence: CDR1 SGHRS, CDR2 YFSETQ. CDR3: CASSLGTVNQPQHF. CDR3 nucleotide sequence: TGCGCCAGCAGCCTCGGGACAGTAAATCAGCCCCAGCATTTT.

Only one count was recorded for this clone. This sequence joins TRBV7-3 and TRBJ2-1, with TRBD2 identical over 7 bases. With 5 bases clipped from V and 3 bases from J, the junction kept 7 bases outside the gene matches. This CDR3 is 15 amino acids long. Germline CDR1 reads SGHTA; CDR2 reads FQGTGA. The CDR3 spells CASSVGGLLYNEQFF. The CDR3 DNA is TGTGCCAGCAGCGTCGGGGGACTACTCTACAATGAGCAGTTCTTC.

This clone has a single count. The chain links TRBV5-4 to TRBJ1-4, with 9 bases identical to TRBD1. V was pared by 3 bases and J by 5 bases, with 8 bases of the junction left unmatched. The CDR3 covers 16 residues. CDR1 is SGHNT and CDR2 is YYREEE in the germline V gene (reference sequence). The CDR3 DNA follows: TGTGCCAGCAGCTCGGAAGGGACAGGGCGAAATGAAAAACTGTTTTTT. Translation gives CASSSEGTGRNEKLFF.

CDR3: CASSSAGGRGSYEQYF. CDR3 nucleotides: TGTGCCAGCAGCTCAGCGGGGGGCAGGGGCTCCTACGAGCAGTACTTC. The rearrangement uses TRBV3-1 (or the pseudogene TRBV3-2) and TRBJ2-7; 9 bases align to TRBD2. The CDR3 is 16 residues long. The V gene's germline CDR1 is LGHDT and CDR2 YNNKEL (reference sequence). With 5 bases clipped from V and 0 bases from J, the junction kept 8 bases outside the gene matches.

This clone has only a few counts. V is TRBV6-5 and J is TRBJ2-3; 9 positions agree with TRBD1. The germline V gene has CDR1 MNHEY and CDR2 SVGAGI. This CDR3 has 13 amino acids. With V trimmed by 6 bases and J by 4 bases, 2 bases remained unmatched. CDR3 sequence reads: CASRDRGPDTQYF. DNA for the CDR3: TGTGCCAGCAGGGACAGGGGCCCAGATACGCAGTATTTT.

The chain is built from TRBV3-1 (or the pseudogene TRBV3-2) and TRBJ1-3; 9 bases map to TRBD1. V trimming: 8 bases; J trimming: 0 bases; junction bases outside the gene matches: 11. Germline V CDR1 and CDR2: LGHDT, YNNKEL (reference sequence). This CDR3 spans 17 amino acids. The CDR3 bases are TGTGCCAGCTGGGGGCCCGGGACAGGGTCCTCTGGAAACACCATATATTTT. Its translation is CASWGPGTGSSGNTIYF.

The gene calls are TRBV4-2 and TRBJ2-1, with 7 positions matching TRBD1. CDR1 and CDR2 from the germline V gene are LGHNA and YNFKEQ. This CDR3 is built from 16 residues. The V and J ends lost 0 bases and 7 bases, in that order; junction bases with no gene match: 9. CDR3: CASSQEVAGGGNEQFF. As DNA, the CDR3 is TGTGCCAGCAGCCAAGAGGTCGCAGGGGGTGGGAATGAGCAGTTCTTC.

V and J are TRBV6-5 and TRBJ2-7; the match to TRBD1 covers 11 bases. The CDR3 length is 15 residues. Trimming took 6 bases from V and 1 from J; bases not matched to a gene: 5. CDR1 and CDR2 from the germline V gene are MNHEY and SVGAGI. The CDR3 protein is CASSRGQGDSYEQYF. The CDR3 region has the DNA TGTGCCAGCAGCCGGGGACAGGGGGATTCCTACGAGCAGTACTTC.

V usage is TRBV29-1 and J usage is TRBJ1-2; the D gene is possibly TRBD1 (5 bases). This CDR3 has 14 amino acids. V lost 3 bases, J lost 1 base, and 12 bases lay in between. Germline CDR1 and CDR2: SQVTM and ANQGSEA. The CDR3 bases are TGCAGCGTTGAGGGGCAGGGTATTAACTATGGCTACACCTTC. This gives the protein CSVEGQGINYGYTF.

This clone was found a few times. The identical CDR3 is also encoded by other nucleotide sequences in the sample. V gene TRBV5-1 combines with J gene TRBJ2-5; maybe TRBD1 (6 bases). The CDR3 runs 14 residues. CDR1 and CDR2 (germline): SGHRS, YFSETQ. V shed 4 bases and J shed 2 bases, with 12 bases lying between them. The CDR3 coding sequence is TGCGCCAGCAGCCCAGGACAGCCACAAGAGACCCAGTACTTC. It codes for CASSPGQPQETQYF.

This clone was detected only a few times. This sequence joins TRBV25-1 and TRBJ1-1; no definite D call. The germline gives CDR1 MGHDK, CDR2 SYGVNS. The ends were cut back, 5 bases at V and 1 base at J, with 11 bases in the middle. The CDR3 length is 14 residues. The CDR3 DNA reads as TGTGCCAGCAGTTATGGCTTGGCGAACACTGAAGCTTTCTTT. Protein sequence: CASSYGLANTEAFF.

The CDR3 reads CATSRDRYEQYF. In DNA, the CDR3 is TGTGCCACCAGCAGAGATCGGTACGAGCAGTACTTC. The chain has TRBV15 and TRBJ2-7; no firm D call. V lost 0 bases to trimming and J lost 4 bases, with 4 bases between them. The CDR3 is 12 residues long. Germline CDR1 reads LNHNV; CDR2 reads YYDKDF (reference sequence).

The J gene is TRBJ1-5, the V gene TRBV19; D may be TRBD1 (6 bases). CDR1 LNHDA and CDR2 SQIVND come from the germline V gene (reference sequence). With 1 base removed from V and 6 bases from J, the gap between germline ends came to 13 bases. The CDR3 totals 15 residues. The CDR3 DNA follows: TGTGCCAGTAGTATAGCGGGGGGGCGTAGTCAGCCCCAGCATTTT. This encodes CASSIAGGRSQPQHF.

The chain carries TRBV25-1 and TRBJ2-5, with D possibly matching TRBD1 (5 bases). The CDR3 spans 15 residues. CDR1 MGHDK and CDR2 SYGVNS come from the germline V gene. With 6 bases removed from V and 1 base from J, the gap between germline ends came to 15 bases. The CDR3 sequence: CASRSNWGRQETQYF. For the CDR3, the DNA is TGTGCCAGCAGGTCCAACTGGGGCCGCCAAGAGACCCAGTACTTC.

The rearrangement links TRBV12-3 or TRBV12-4 to TRBJ2-7; a possible D gene is TRBD2 (5 bases). CDR3 length: 13 residues. V was shortened by 3 bases and J by 7 bases, with 13 bases between the two germline ends. CDR3 nucleotide sequence: TGTGCCAGCAGTTTGGGCGGGCCTGGGGAGCAGTACTTC. It is translated as CASSLGGPGEQYF.

The rearrangement uses TRBV10-3 and TRBJ2-1; D is perhaps TRBD2 (6 bases). The CDR3 consists of 12 residues. The ends were cut back, 6 bases at V and 5 bases at J, with 8 bases in the middle. CDR1 ENHRY and CDR2 SYGVKD come from the germline V gene. Here the CDR3 DNA reads TGTGCCATCAGCTGGGGGGACAATGAGCAGTTCTTC. Translated, it gives CAISWGDNEQFF.

The chain combines TRBV6-5 with TRBJ1-2, with D maybe TRBD1 (6 bases). Germline values: CDR1 MNHEY, CDR2 SVGAGI. The CDR3 sequence is 13 residues long. V was trimmed by 5 bases and J by 4 bases, leaving 11 bases between them. CDR3 in amino acids: CASSRQATYGYTF. The CDR3 DNA reads as TGTGCCAGCAGTCGACAGGCCACCTATGGCTACACCTTC.

V usage is TRBV9 and J usage is TRBJ2-1; TRBD1 aligns across 9 bases. CDR3 length: 14 residues. With 0 bases clipped from V and 10 bases from J, the junction kept 5 bases outside the gene matches. CDR1 and CDR2 from the germline V gene are SGDLS and YYNGEE. The CDR3 spells CASSVDQGQGEQFF. The CDR3 DNA follows: TGTGCCAGCAGCGTAGACCAAGGACAGGGGGAGCAGTTCTTC.

The rearrangement joins TRBV6-5 to TRBJ2-7; 9 bases fit TRBD1. This CDR3 has 14 amino acids. CDR1 and CDR2 from the germline V gene are MNHEY and SVGAGI. V was pared by 0 bases and J by 13 bases, with 10 bases of the junction left unmatched. CDR3 DNA sequence: TGTGCCAGCAGTTACTCGCGGGGACAGGGAGTAACTTACTTC. This gives the protein CASSYSRGQGVTYF.

The DNA of the CDR3 is TGTGCCACCAGTGGAGCGGGAGGGGGTGATACGCAGTATTTT. Protein: CATSGAGGGDTQYF. V usage is TRBV24-1 and J usage is TRBJ2-3; 10 nucleotides match TRBD2. Trimming cost V 5 bases and J 6 bases; bases outside gene matches: 4. The CDR3 extends over 14 amino acids. Looked up from germline, CDR1 is KGHDR and CDR2 is SFDVKD.

The chain carries TRBV6-5 and TRBJ1-1; 9 bases agree with TRBD1. With V trimmed by 6 bases and J by 4 bases, 3 bases remained unmatched. The CDR3 has 13 residues. Germline CDR1 MNHEY, CDR2 SVGAGI. The CDR3: CASRAGQGTEAFF. In DNA, the CDR3 is TGTGCCAGCAGGGCGGGACAGGGCACTGAAGCTTTCTTT.